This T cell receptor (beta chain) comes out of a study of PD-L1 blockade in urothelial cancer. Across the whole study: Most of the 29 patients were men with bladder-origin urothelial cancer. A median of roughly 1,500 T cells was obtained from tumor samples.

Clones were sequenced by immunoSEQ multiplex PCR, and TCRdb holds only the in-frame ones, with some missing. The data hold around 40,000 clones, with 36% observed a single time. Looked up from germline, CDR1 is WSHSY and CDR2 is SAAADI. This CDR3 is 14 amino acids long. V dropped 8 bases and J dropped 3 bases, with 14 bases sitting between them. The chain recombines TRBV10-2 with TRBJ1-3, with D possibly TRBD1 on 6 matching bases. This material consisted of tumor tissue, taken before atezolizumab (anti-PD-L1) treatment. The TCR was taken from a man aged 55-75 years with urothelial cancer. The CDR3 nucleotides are TGCGCCAGCGCCAGGGGTATGGATGGAAACACCATATATTTT. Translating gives CASARGMDGNTIYF.